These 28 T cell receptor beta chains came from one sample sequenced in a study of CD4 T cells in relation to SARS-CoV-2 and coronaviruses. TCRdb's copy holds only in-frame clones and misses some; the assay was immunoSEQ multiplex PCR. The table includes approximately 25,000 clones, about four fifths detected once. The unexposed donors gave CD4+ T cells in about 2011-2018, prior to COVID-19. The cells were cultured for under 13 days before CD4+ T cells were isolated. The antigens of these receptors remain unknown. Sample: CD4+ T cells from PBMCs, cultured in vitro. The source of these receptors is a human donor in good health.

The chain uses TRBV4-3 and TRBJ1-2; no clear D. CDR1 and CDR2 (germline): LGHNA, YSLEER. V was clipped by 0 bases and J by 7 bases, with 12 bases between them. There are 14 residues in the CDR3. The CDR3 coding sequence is TGCGCCAGCAGCCAAGATGTAGGCTTGGGTGGCTACACCTTC. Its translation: CASSQDVGLGGYTF.

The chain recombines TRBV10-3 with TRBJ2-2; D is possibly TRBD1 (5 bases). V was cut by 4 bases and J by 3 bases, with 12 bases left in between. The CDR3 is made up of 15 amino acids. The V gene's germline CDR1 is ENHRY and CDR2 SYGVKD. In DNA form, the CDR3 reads TGTGCCATCAGTGGGGGCCCAACTCACACCGGGGAGCTGTTTTTT. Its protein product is CAISGGPTHTGELFF.

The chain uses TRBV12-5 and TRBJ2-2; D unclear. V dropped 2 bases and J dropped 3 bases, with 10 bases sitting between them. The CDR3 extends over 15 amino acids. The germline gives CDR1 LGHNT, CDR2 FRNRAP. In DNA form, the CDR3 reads TGTGCTAGTGGTTTGCGGACGGTCGACACCGGGGAGCTGTTTTTT. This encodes CASGLRTVDTGELFF. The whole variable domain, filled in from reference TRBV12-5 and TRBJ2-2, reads DARVTQTPRHKVTEMGQEVTMRCQPILGHNTVFWYRQTMMQGLELLAYFRNRAPLDDSGMPKDRFSAEMPDATLATLKIQPSEPRDSAVYFCASGLRTVDTGELFFGEGSRLTVL.

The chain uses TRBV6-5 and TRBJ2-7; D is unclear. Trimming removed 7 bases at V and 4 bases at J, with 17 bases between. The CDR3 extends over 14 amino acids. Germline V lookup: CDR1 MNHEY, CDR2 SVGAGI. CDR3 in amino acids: CASKQTVTAYEQYF. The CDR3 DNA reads TGTGCCAGCAAGCAAACAGTGACCGCTTACGAGCAGTACTTC.

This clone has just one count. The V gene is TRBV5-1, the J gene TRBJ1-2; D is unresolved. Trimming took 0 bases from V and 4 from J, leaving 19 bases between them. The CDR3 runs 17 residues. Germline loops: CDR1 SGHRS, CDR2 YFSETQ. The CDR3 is CASSLGGVIRGSYGYTF. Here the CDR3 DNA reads TGCGCCAGCAGCTTGGGCGGGGTCATTCGGGGATCCTATGGCTACACCTTC.

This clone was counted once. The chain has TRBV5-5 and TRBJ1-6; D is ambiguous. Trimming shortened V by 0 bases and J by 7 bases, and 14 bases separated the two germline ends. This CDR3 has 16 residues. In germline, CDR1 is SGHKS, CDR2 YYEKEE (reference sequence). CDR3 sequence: CASSLEGADRNSPLHF. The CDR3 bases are TGTGCCAGCAGCTTGGAGGGTGCAGATAGGAATTCACCCCTCCACTTT.

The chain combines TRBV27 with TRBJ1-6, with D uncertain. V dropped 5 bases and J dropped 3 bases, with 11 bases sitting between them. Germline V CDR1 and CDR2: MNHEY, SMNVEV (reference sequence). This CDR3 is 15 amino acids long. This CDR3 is CASSIQAFYNSPLHF. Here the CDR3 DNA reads TGTGCCAGCAGTATCCAGGCGTTCTATAATTCACCCCTCCACTTT.

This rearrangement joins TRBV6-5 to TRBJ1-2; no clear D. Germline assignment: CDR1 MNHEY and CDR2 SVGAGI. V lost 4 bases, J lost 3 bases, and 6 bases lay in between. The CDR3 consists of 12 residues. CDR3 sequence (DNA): TGTGCCAGCAGTTCCCGTTACTATGGCTACACCTTC. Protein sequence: CASSSRYYGYTF.

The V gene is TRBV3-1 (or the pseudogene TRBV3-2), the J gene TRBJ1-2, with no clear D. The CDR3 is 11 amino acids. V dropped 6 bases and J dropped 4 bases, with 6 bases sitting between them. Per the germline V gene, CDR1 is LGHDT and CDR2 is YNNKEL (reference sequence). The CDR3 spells CASRSSYGYTF. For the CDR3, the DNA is TGTGCCAGCAGGTCAAGCTATGGCTACACCTTC.

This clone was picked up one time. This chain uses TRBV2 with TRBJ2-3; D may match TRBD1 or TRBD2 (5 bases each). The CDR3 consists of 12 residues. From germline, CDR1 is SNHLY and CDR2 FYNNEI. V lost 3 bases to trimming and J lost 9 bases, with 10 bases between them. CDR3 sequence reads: CASSERDLTQYF. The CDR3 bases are TGTGCCAGCAGTGAGAGGGACCTCACGCAGTATTTT.

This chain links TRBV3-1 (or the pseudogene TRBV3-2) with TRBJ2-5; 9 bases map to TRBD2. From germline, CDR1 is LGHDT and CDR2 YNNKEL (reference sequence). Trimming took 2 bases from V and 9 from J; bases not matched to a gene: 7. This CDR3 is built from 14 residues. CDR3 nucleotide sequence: TGTGCCAGCAGCCAACAATCACTAGCGGGCCCCCAGTACTTC. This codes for CASSQQSLAGPQYF.

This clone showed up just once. The CDR3 DNA sequence: TGTGCCAGCAGCGGGGACCCGGCGGAGACCCAGTACTTC. Translation gives CASSGDPAETQYF. The chain combines TRBV5-4 with TRBJ2-5, with D perhaps given as TRBD1 or TRBD2 (5 bases each). Germline V gene lookup returns CDR1 SGHNT and CDR2 YYREEE (reference sequence). Trimming took 4 bases from V and 5 from J, leaving 12 bases between them. The CDR3 covers 13 residues.

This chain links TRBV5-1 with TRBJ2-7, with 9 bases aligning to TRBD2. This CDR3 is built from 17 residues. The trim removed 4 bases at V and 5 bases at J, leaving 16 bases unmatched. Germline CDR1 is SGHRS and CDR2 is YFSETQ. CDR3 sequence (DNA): TGCGCCAGCAGCCCCACTCGAACCGGGACTAGCATCCACGAGCAGTACTTC. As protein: CASSPTRTGTSIHEQYF.

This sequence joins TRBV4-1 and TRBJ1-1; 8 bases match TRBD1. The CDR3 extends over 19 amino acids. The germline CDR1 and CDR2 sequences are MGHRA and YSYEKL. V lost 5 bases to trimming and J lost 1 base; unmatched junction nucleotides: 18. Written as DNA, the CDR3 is TGCGCCAGCAGCGAAGGAGGAGGCAGGGGGCAAATAGGGAACACTGAAGCTTTCTTT. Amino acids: CASSEGGGRGQIGNTEAFF.

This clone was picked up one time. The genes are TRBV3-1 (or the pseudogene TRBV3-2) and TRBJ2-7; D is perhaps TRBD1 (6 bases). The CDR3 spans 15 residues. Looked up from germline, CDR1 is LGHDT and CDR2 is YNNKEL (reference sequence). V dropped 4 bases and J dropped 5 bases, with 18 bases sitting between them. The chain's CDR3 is CASSRPGRGTNEQYF. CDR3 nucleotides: TGTGCCAGCAGCCGGCCTGGTAGGGGGACAAACGAGCAGTACTTC.

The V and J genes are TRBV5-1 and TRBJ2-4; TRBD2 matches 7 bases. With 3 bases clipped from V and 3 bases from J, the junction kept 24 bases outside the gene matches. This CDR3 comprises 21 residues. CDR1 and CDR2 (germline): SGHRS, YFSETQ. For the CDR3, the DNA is TGCGCCAGCAGCTCGGGTCTAGGACTAATGGGCGGGAGTATTAACAAAAACATTCAGTACTTC. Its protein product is CASSSGLGLMGGSINKNIQYF.

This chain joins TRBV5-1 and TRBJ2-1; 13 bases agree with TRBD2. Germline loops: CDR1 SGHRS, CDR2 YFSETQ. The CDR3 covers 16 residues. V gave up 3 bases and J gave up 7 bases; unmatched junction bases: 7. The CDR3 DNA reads TGCGCCAGCAGCTCGCGTAAGGGACTAGCGGGGAATGAGCAGTTCTTC. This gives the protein CASSSRKGLAGNEQFF. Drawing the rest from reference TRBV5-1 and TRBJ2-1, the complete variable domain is KAGVTQTPRYLIKTRGQQVTLSCSPISGHRSVSWYQQTPGQGLQFLFEYFSETQRNKGNFPGRFSGRQFSNSRSEMNVSTLELGDSALYLCASSSRKGLAGNEQFFGPGTRLTVL.

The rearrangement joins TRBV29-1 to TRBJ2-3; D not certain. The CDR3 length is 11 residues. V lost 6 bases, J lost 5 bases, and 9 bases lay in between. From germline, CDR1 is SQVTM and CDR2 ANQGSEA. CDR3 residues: CSVAVGDTQYF. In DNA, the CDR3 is TGCAGCGTCGCGGTGGGAGATACGCAGTATTTT.

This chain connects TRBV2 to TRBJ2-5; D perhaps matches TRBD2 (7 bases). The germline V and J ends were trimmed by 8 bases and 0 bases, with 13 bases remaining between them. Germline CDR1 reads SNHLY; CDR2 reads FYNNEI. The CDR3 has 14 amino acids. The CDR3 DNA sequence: TGTGCCAGCGGGGGGCGGGGGTACCAAGAGACCCAGTACTTC. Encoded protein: CASGGRGYQETQYF. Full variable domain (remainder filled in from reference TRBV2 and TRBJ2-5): EPEVTQTPSHQVTQMGQEVILRCVPISNHLYFYWYRQILGQKVEFLVSFYNNEISEKSEIFDDQFSVERPDGSNFTLKIRSTKLEDSAMYFCASGGRGYQETQYFGPGTRLLVL.

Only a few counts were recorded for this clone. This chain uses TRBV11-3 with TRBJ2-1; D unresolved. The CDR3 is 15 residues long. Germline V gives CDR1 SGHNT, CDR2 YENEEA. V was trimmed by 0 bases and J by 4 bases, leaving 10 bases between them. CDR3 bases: TGTGCCAGCAGCTTAGATCAGGCAGCTTACAATGAGCAGTTCTTC. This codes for CASSLDQAAYNEQFF. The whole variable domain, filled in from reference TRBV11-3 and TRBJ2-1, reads EAGVVQSPRYKIIEKKQPVAFWCNPISGHNTLYWYLQNLGQGPELLIRYENEEAVDDSQLPKDRFSAERLKGVDSTLKIQPAELGDSAVYLCASSLDQAAYNEQFFGPGTRLTVL.

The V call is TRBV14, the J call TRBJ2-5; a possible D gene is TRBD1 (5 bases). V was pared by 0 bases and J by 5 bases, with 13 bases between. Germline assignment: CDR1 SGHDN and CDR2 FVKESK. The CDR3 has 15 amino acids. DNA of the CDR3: TGTGCCAGCAGCCAAGATTGGCAACCAGGGGAGACCCAGTACTTC. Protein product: CASSQDWQPGETQYF.

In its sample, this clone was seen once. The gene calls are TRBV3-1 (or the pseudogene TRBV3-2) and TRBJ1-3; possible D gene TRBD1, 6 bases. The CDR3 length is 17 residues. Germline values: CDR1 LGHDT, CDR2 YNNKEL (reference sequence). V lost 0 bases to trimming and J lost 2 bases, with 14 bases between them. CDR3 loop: CASSQDRPGGPGNTIYF. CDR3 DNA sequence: TGTGCCAGCAGCCAAGATAGGCCGGGGGGCCCTGGAAACACCATATATTTT.

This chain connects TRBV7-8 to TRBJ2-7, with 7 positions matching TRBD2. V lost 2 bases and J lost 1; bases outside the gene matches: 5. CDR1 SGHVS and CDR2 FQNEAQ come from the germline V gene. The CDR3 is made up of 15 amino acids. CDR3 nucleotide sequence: TGTGCCAGCAGCTTATGGCTAGCGGTTTCCTACGAGCAGTACTTC. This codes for CASSLWLAVSYEQYF.

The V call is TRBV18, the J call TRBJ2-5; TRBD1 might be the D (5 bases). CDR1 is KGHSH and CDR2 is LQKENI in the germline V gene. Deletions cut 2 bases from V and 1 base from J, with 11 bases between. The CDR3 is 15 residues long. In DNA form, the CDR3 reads TGTGCCAGCTCACCATCTCTCACAGGCCAAGAGACCCAGTACTTC. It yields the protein CASSPSLTGQETQYF.

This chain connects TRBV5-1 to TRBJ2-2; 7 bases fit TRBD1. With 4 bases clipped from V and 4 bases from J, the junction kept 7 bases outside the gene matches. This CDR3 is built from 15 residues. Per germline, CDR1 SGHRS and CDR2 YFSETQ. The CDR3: CASSERQGGTGELFF. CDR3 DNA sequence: TGCGCCAGCAGCGAAAGACAGGGCGGCACCGGGGAGCTGTTTTTT.

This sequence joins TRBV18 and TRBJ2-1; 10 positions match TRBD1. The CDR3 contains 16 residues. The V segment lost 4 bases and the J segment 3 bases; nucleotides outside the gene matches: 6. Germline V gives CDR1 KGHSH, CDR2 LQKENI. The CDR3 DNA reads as TGTGCCAGCTCACGTACCCGGGACAGGGGCTACAATGAGCAGTTCTTC. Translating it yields CASSRTRDRGYNEQFF.

CDR3 DNA: TGTGCCAGCAGCCAAGAGCTTCGCAGGCAGAACACTGAAGCTTTCTTT. This gives the protein CASSQELRRQNTEAFF. The V gene is TRBV3-1 (or the pseudogene TRBV3-2), the J gene TRBJ1-1, with D unclear. This CDR3 is 16 amino acids long. V dropped 0 bases and J dropped 1 base, with 12 bases sitting between them. Germline loops: CDR1 LGHDT, CDR2 YNNKEL (reference sequence).

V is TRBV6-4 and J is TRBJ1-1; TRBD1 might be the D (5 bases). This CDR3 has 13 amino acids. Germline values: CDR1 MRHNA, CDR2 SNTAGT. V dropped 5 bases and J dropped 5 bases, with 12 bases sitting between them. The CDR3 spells CASSSEEGTEAFF. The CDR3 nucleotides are TGTGCCAGCAGTTCAGAGGAGGGGACTGAAGCTTTCTTT.